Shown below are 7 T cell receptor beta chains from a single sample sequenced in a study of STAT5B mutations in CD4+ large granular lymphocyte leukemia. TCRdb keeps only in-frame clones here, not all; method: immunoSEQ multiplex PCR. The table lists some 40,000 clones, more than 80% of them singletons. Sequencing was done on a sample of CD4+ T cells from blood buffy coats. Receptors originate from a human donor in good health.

The CDR3 spells CASSPGPGAGELFF. For the CDR3, the DNA is TGTGCCAGCTCACCAGGGCCTGGGGCCGGGGAGCTGTTTTTT. The rearrangement uses TRBV18 and TRBJ2-2; D call uncertain. This CDR3 has 14 residues. Germline loops: CDR1 KGHSH, CDR2 LQKENI. Trimming took off 2 bases at V and 6 bases at J, with 10 bases between the two ends.

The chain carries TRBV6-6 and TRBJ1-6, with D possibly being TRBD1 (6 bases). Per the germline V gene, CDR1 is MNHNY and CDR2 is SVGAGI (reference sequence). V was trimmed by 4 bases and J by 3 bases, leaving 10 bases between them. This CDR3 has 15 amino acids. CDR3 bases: TGTGCCAGCAGTTCCGTACAGGGCTATAATTCACCCCTCCACTTT. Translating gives CASSSVQGYNSPLHF.

DNA of the CDR3: TGCGCCAGCAGCTTGGAGTCTAGCGGGGGGGGTGAGCAGTTCTTC. This encodes CASSLESSGGGEQFF. The J gene is TRBJ2-1, the V gene TRBV5-1; 12 nucleotides agree with TRBD2. Trimming removed 0 bases from V and 9 bases from J; junction bases left unmatched: 4. Germline lookup yields CDR1 SGHRS and CDR2 YFSETQ. This CDR3 comprises 15 residues.

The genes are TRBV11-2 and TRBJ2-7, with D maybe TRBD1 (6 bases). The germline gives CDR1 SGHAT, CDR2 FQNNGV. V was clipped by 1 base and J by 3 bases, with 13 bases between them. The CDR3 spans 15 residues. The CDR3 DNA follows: TGTGCCAGCAGCTTAGGCAAACAGGGAGACTACGAGCAGTACTTC. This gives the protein CASSLGKQGDYEQYF.

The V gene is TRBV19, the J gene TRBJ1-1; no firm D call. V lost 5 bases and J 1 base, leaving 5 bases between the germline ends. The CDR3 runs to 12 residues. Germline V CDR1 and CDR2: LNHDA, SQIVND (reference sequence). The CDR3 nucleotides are TGTGCCAGTAGTCCCCGGAACACTGAAGCTTTCTTT. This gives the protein CASSPRNTEAFF. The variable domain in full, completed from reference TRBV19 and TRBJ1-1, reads DGGITQSPKYLFRKEGQNVTLSCEQNLNHDAMYWYRQDPGQGLRLIYYSQIVNDFQKGDIAEGYSVSREKKESFPLTVTSAQKNPTAFYLCASSPRNTEAFFGQGTRLTVV.

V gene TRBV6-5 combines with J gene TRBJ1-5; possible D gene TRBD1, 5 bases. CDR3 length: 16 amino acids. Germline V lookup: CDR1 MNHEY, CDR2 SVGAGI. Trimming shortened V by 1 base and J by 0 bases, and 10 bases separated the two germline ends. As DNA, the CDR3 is TGTGCCAGCAGTTACTACAGGCCTAATAGCAATCAGCCCCAGCATTTT. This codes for CASSYYRPNSNQPQHF.

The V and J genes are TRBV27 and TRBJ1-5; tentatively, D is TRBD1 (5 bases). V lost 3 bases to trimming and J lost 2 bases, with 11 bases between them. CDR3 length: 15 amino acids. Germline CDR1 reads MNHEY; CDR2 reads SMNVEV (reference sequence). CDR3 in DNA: TGTGCCAGCAGTTTGGGACGGGAAGGCAATCAGCCCCAGCATTTT. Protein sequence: CASSLGREGNQPQHF.